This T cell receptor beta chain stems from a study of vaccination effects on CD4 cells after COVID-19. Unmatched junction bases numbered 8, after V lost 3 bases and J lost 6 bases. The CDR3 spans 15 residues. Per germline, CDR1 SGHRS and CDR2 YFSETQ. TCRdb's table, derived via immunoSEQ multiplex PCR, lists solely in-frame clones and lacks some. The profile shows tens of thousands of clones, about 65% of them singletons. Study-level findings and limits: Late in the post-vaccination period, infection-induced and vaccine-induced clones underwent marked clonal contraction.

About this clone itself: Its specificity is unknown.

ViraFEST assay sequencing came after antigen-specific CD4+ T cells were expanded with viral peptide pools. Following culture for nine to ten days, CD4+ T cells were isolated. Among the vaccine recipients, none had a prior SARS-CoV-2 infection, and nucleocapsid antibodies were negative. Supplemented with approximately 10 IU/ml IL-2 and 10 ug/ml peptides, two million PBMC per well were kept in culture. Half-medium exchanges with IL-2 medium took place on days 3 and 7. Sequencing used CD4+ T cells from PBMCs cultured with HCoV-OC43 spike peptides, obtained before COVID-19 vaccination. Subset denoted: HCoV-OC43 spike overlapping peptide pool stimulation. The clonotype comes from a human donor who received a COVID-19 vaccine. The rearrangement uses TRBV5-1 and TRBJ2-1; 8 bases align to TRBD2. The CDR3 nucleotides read TGCGCCAGCAGCTCGGGACTAGTGGGGGTCAATGAGCAGTTCTTC. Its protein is CASSSGLVGVNEQFF.